This T cell receptor beta chain was found in a study of chemoradiotherapy in HPV16-positive cancers. Broader study findings: During treatment, candidate HPV-specific clones and E7-related motifs expanded in tumor. HPV-specific T cells were functionally defined from only a couple of HPV16-positive patients.

The assay was immunoSEQ multiplex PCR, and TCRdb's table has in-frame clones only and misses some. The data contain tens of thousands of clones, about 80% of them singletons. A note on this clone: Its antigen remains unidentified.

Germline CDR1 and CDR2: MDHEN and SYDVKM. V was cut by 5 bases and J by 0 bases, with 7 bases left in between. CDR3 length equals 13 residues. Here the sequenced sample was blood, taken from a patient who underwent chemoradiotherapy. The TCR comes from a human donor with HPV-associated anogenital cancer. The genes are TRBV28 and TRBJ2-5; unclear D gene. This CDR3 reads CASSDDNQETQYF. The CDR3 DNA is TGTGCCAGCAGTGACGACAACCAAGAGACCCAGTACTTC.